This T cell receptor beta chain was captured in a study of cytomegalovirus exposure and HLA in healthy donors. As regards this clone: What it recognizes is unknown.

Germline-derived CDR1 and CDR2 are MNHEY and SMNVEV (reference sequence). V lost 6 bases and J 2 bases, leaving 7 bases between the germline ends. The CDR3 has 12 residues. The PCR made use of 60 Vbeta and 13 Jbeta primers. Only in-frame clones appear in the TCRdb table, and some are missing; sequencing was by immunoSEQ multiplex PCR. The sample lists under 200,000 clones; about 90% were seen once. General study points: With high specificity and sensitivity, the classifier reportedly diagnosed cytomegalovirus status. CMV serostatus was the only immune exposure information that was available. For TCR beta chains, V- and J-gene trimming was later linked to a missense DCLRE1C variant. Researchers reported from a later analysis that most CMV-associated TCR beta chains appeared HLA-restricted.

The sequenced sample was PBMCs. The V gene is TRBV27, the J gene TRBJ1-2; TRBD1 might be the D (6 bases). This TCR came from a boy aged 2 to 9 in good health and CMV-seronegative. This chain's CDR3 is CASRDRNYGYTF. In DNA, the CDR3 is TGTGCCAGCAGGGACAGAAACTATGGCTACACCTTC.